This TCR beta chain is drawn from a study of CD8 T cells in Susac syndrome. Study-wide findings and caveats: Acknowledgment was made by the study that its TCR sequencing and HLA analysis involved a relatively small number of individuals.

From blood CD8+ and CD4+ T cells, TCR beta sequences were generated. The study used treatment-naive patients who had stable or active relapsing-remitting disease as multiple sclerosis controls. Random hexamers were used to reverse transcribe 0.5 to 1 ug of RNA. Amplification of the TCR beta CDR3 was carried out by immunoSEQ multiplex PCR, which spanned a total of 54 Vbeta and 13 Jbeta segments. Via MiXCR, TCRdb re-called the immunoSEQ multiplex PCR reads, giving one row per CDR3 protein. The sample yields about 300,000 distinct CDR3 sequences, about 88% seen once. Comments on this clonotype: Its specificity is not known.

Deletions cut 6 bases from V and 4 bases from J, with 10 bases between. Germline CDR1 is LNHNV and CDR2 is YYDKDF (reference sequence). The CDR3 has 14 amino acids. Sequencing input: CD8+ T cells from PBMCs. The chain carries TRBV15 and TRBJ2-6, with D unresolved. The sequence was collected from a human donor with multiple sclerosis. CDR3 sequence: CATRSELGANVLTF. As DNA, the CDR3 is TGTGCCACCAGGAGTGAACTGGGGGCCAACGTCCTGACTTTC.